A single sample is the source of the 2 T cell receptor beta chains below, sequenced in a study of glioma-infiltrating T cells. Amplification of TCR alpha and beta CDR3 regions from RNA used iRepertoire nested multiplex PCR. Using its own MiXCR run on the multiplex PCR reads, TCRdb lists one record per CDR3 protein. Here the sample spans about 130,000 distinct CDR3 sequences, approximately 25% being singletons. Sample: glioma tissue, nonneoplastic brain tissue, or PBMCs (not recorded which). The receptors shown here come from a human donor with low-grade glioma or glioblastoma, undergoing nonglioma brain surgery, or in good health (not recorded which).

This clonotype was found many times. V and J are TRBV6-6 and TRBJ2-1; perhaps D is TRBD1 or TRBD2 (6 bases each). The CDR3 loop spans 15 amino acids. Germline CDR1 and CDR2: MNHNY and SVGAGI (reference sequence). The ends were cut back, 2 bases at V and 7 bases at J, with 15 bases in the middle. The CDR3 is CASSYGGGRRNEQFF. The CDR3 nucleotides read TGTGCCAGCAGTTACGGAGGGGGACGGAGGAATGAGCAGTTCTTC.

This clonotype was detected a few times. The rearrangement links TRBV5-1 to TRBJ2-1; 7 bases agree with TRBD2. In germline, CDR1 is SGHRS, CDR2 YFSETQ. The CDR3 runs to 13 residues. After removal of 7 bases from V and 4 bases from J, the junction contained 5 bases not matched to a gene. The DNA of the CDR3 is TGCGCCAGCGGGACCGGGGGGTACAATGAGCAGTTCTTC. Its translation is CASGTGGYNEQFF.